This T cell receptor (beta chain) was identified in a study of blood T cell repertoires in COVID-19 (dated by TCRdb to between 2020 and 2021). Regarding the study in general: Samples from collaborators originated in the United States, Italy and Spain and spanned both the acute and convalescent phases of COVID-19. The material from the prospective study consisted of cDNA or gDNA derived from T cells, B-cell-depleted T cells, or PBMCs. A de-identified subject ID, COVID-19 status, age in years and sex were almost always included in the sample metadata. The repertoires were released in a freely available public database meant as a resource for research on the immune response to SARS-CoV-2. The samples were drawn from the first 160 participants of the ongoing ImmuneRACE study and from 1,254 subjects provided by 6 global collaborators. Where available, HLA class I and class II types were obtained from metadata supplied by the sample provider rather than from assay-based typing. Deeply sampled blood TCRbeta repertoires from subjects exposed to, actively infected with, or recovered from COVID-19 were included in the dataset. General study outcomes and caveats: The amount of clinical and demographic metadata varied by source and participant and was provided uncurated.

Whole blood was collected in K2EDTA tubes by collaborating institutions according to the institutions' own protocols. For TCRbeta analysis, collaborator samples were shipped as frozen whole blood, as isolated PBMCs, or as DNA extracted from either sample type. As regards this clone: Its antigen has not been determined. No much larger clonotype is one base removed from it; base qualities were not supplied.

TCRbeta CDR3 regions were amplified from genomic DNA by means of the immunoSEQ Assay, a bias-controlled multiplex PCR. The authors' analysis ran thus. Within the assay, amplification of reference gene primers was used to estimate how many nucleated cells each sample contained. To quantify the absolute abundance of each unique TCRbeta CDR3 rearrangement, sequence reads were collapsed and filtered. For each sample, productive Simpson clonality was calculated as the square root of Simpson's diversity index over productive rearrangements. TCRdb limited this immuneACCESS table to in-frame rearrangements with V and J called. A share of clones is missing; checked studies link under half to unresolved V genes, and the rest is unexplained. For V, J and clone size, that table is used; D and trimming come from the DNA. This sample holds about 74,000 clones; around 90% were observed only once. About a tenth of the sample comes from the top ten.

The cysteine opens and the phenylalanine closes a CDR3 of 14 amino acids. The DNA shown is the 42-base CDR3, in frame from base 1. CDR1 and CDR2 are drawn from the germline V gene: SQVTM, ANQGSEA. Between the V and J ends, shortened by 6 bases and 0 bases respectively, the junction contains 14 bases. The sequencing sample was made of peripheral blood. The receptor comes from a human donor in a cohort sampled during active COVID-19. The V and J segments used are TRBV29-1 and TRBJ1-2; the D gene is unclear. The DNA is as follows: TGCAGCGTGTTGGAGGCCGCCGCTAACTATGGCTACACCTTC. It is translated as CSVLEAAANYGYTF.